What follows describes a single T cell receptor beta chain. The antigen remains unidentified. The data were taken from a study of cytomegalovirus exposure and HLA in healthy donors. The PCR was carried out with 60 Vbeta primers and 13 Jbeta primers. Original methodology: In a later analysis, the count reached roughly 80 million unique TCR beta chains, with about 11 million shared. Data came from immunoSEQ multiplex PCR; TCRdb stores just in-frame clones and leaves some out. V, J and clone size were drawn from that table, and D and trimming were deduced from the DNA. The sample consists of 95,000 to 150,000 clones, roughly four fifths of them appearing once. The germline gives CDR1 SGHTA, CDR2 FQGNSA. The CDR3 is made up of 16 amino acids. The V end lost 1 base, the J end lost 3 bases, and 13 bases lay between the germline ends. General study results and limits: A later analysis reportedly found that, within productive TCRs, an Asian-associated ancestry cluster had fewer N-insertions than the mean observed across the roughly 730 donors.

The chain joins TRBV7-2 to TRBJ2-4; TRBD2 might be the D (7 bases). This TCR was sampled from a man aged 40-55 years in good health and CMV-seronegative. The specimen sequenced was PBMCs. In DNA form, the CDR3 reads TGTGCCAGCAGCTTAGTAGGGGGGGTTGGCAAAAACATTCAGTACTTC. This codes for CASSLVGGVGKNIQYF.